The clone carrying this T cell receptor (beta chain) was picked up a small number of times. Its antigen is unidentified. TCRdb re-called the RT-PCR reads through MiXCR, storing one row per CDR3 protein. Of more than 450,000 distinct CDR3 sequences in the sample, about an eighth were seen once. The CDR3 is 15 amino acids. Germline CDR1 and CDR2: MNHNS and SASEGT. V was trimmed by 2 bases and J by 5 bases, leaving 16 bases between them. The sample comes from a study of response to subunit inactivated influenza vaccine. Whole-study findings and limits: A suggestion made by the authors is that each seasonal influenza vaccination recruits few new T cells.

The clonotype comes from a man between 50 and 59 years old who received an inactivated influenza vaccine. This chain connects TRBV6-1 to TRBJ2-7; a possible D gene is TRBD1 (5 bases). The specimen was PBMCs from blood, collected on the day of vaccination. The chain's CDR3 is CASSERVGVRNEQYF. CDR3 bases: TGTGCCAGCAGTGAACGTGTAGGGGTTCGCAACGAGCAGTACTTC.